This TCR beta chain stems from a study of T-cell memory formation after mild COVID-19. General study points: Some SARS-CoV-2-responding clones were already detected in memory before infection.

This clonotype was seen only a few times. Its antigen is not identified. TCRdb passed the 5' RACE reads through MiXCR, listing each CDR3 protein once. This repertoire shows fewer than 200,000 distinct CDR3 sequences, roughly 23% found once; its top ten account for more than 20%. The TCR comes from an adult woman who had mild COVID-19 (a few samples of this study predate the infection). Cell type and time point are not known. Material: PBMCs or a T cell subset sorted from them (not recorded which).

The CDR3 nucleotides are TGTGCCAGCAGTTCCCCGGGACAGGAGCTCTTCTATGGCTACACCTTC. Its translation is CASSSPGQELFYGYTF. The chain is built from TRBV7-8 and TRBJ1-2; 8 nucleotides agree with TRBD1. Per the germline V gene, CDR1 is SGHVS and CDR2 is FQNEAQ. J was trimmed by 4 bases and V by 6 bases; bases with no gene match: 13. This CDR3 has 16 amino acids. Full variable domain (remainder filled in from reference TRBV7-8 and TRBJ1-2): GAGVSQSPRYKVAKRGQDVALRCDPISGHVSLFWYQQALGQGPEFLTYFQNEAQLDKSGLPSDRFFAERPEGSVSTLKIQRTQQEDSAVYLCASSSPGQELFYGYTFGSGTRLTVV.